These T cell receptor beta chains were read from a single sample in a study of T cell repertoires in ileal Crohn's disease. Sequencing was performed with immunoSEQ multiplex PCR; in TCRdb, only in-frame clones are kept and a portion is missing. This table holds some 15,000 clones, under 90% found once. The sequencing input was ileal tissue. All receptors come from an adult with Crohn's disease. Both conserved end residues are part of each CDR3. Each record gives: CDR3 protein, CDR3 DNA, J gene, V gene, clone size, D gene. The D gene is left open where the match is weak. Clone size is shown for a subset of rows, as once, few, many or a class of expanded clone.

CDR3 protein: CAGSTAASGGINEQYF; CDR3 DNA: TGTGCCGGCAGCACCGCTGCTAGCGGGGGTATCAACGAGCAGTACTTC; J gene: TRBJ2-7; V gene: TRBV7-2; clone size: -; D gene: TRBD2
CDR3 protein: CASSWRDGTEAFF; CDR3 DNA: TGTGCCAGCAGCTGGCGGGACGGTACTGAAGCTTTCTTT; J gene: TRBJ1-1; V gene: TRBV5-5; clone size: -; D gene: -
CDR3 protein: CASSRTGYTEAFF; CDR3 DNA: TGTGCCAGCAGCCGTACAGGGTACACTGAAGCTTTCTTT; J gene: TRBJ1-1; V gene: TRBV11-2; clone size: -; D gene: -
CDR3 protein: CASSLGYRETQYF; CDR3 DNA: TGTGCCAGCAGCTTAGGTTATCGGGAGACCCAGTACTTC; J gene: TRBJ2-5; V gene: TRBV11-2; clone size: -; D gene: -
CDR3 protein: CSVGGGTGAHSYNEQFF; CDR3 DNA: TGCAGCGTTGGGGGGGGAACAGGCGCTCACTCCTACAATGAGCAGTTCTTC; J gene: TRBJ2-1; V gene: TRBV29-1; clone size: -; D gene: TRBD2
CDR3 protein: CASRRTDASGNTIYF; CDR3 DNA: TGTGCCAGCAGACGGACAGACGCCTCTGGAAACACCATATATTTT; J gene: TRBJ1-3; V gene: TRBV2; clone size: -; D gene: -
CDR3 protein: CASSLNRDTEAFF; CDR3 DNA: TGTGCCAGCAGCTTAAACAGGGACACTGAAGCTTTCTTT; J gene: TRBJ1-1; V gene: TRBV7-2; clone size: -; D gene: -
CDR3 protein: CASRGTGDNEQFF; CDR3 DNA: TGTGCCAGCAGGGGGACAGGGGACAATGAGCAGTTCTTC; J gene: TRBJ2-1; V gene: TRBV2; clone size: -; D gene: TRBD1
CDR3 protein: CASSPNRGLWETQYF; CDR3 DNA: TGTGCCAGCAGCCCTAACAGGGGGCTCTGGGAGACCCAGTACTTC; J gene: TRBJ2-5; V gene: TRBV11-2; clone size: -; D gene: TRBD1
CDR3 protein: CASSFQGASDAYNEQFF; CDR3 DNA: TGTGCCAGCAGCTTCCAGGGGGCTAGTGATGCCTACAATGAGCAGTTCTTC; J gene: TRBJ2-1; V gene: TRBV11-3; clone size: -; D gene: TRBD1
CDR3 protein: CASSWDRETYEQYF; CDR3 DNA: TGTGCCAGCAGCTGGGACAGGGAAACCTACGAGCAGTACTTC; J gene: TRBJ2-7; V gene: TRBV11-2; clone size: once; D gene: TRBD1
CDR3 protein: CASSPGSYNEKLFF; CDR3 DNA: TGTGCCAGCAGCCCGGGGAGCTACAATGAAAAACTGTTTTTT; J gene: TRBJ1-4; V gene: TRBV5-4; clone size: -; D gene: -
CDR3 protein: CITKSGYNEQFF; CDR3 DNA: TGCATAACCAAAAGCGGCTACAATGAGCAGTTCTTC; J gene: TRBJ2-1; V gene: TRBV29-1; clone size: -; D gene: -
CDR3 protein: CASRYLGDTQYF; CDR3 DNA: TGTGCCAGCCGATACCTAGGCGATACGCAGTATTTT; J gene: TRBJ2-3; V gene: TRBV27; clone size: few; D gene: -
CDR3 protein: CASSPLTSGGQETQYF; CDR3 DNA: TGTGCCAGCAGTCCCTTGACTAGCGGGGGCCAAGAGACCCAGTACTTC; J gene: TRBJ2-5; V gene: TRBV28; clone size: -; D gene: TRBD2
CDR3 protein: CASSSPTGTLSGGELFF; CDR3 DNA: TGTGCCAGCAGTTCCCCGACAGGGACCCTATCAGGCGGGGAGCTGTTTTTT; J gene: TRBJ2-2; V gene: TRBV25-1; clone size: -; D gene: TRBD1
CDR3 protein: CASSATGVGTEAFF; CDR3 DNA: TGCGCCAGCAGCGCCACAGGGGTAGGGACTGAAGCTTTCTTT; J gene: TRBJ1-1; V gene: TRBV5-1; clone size: -; D gene: TRBD1
CDR3 protein: CASSSPRTGETGELFF; CDR3 DNA: TGTGCCAGCAGTTCTCCGAGGACAGGGGAGACCGGGGAGCTGTTTTTT; J gene: TRBJ2-2; V gene: TRBV28; clone size: once; D gene: TRBD1
CDR3 protein: CASSVGQVGAYQETQYF; CDR3 DNA: TGTGCCAGCAGCGTCGGGCAGGTGGGAGCCTACCAAGAGACCCAGTACTTC; J gene: TRBJ2-5; V gene: TRBV9; clone size: -; D gene: -
CDR3 protein: CASSLGLAGTYEQYF; CDR3 DNA: TGTGCCAGCAGCTTGGGACTAGCGGGAACCTACGAGCAGTACTTC; J gene: TRBJ2-7; V gene: TRBV7-2; clone size: once; D gene: TRBD2
CDR3 protein: CASSGDRGPRDTGELFF; CDR3 DNA: TGTGCCAGCAGTGGCGACAGGGGGCCGAGGGACACCGGGGAGCTGTTTTTT; J gene: TRBJ2-2; V gene: TRBV25-1; clone size: -; D gene: TRBD1
CDR3 protein: CASSQDRGFTEAFF; CDR3 DNA: TGTGCCAGCAGCCAAGACAGGGGATTTACTGAAGCTTTCTTT; J gene: TRBJ1-1; V gene: TRBV7-9; clone size: -; D gene: TRBD1
CDR3 protein: CSALADTQYF; CDR3 DNA: TGCAGTGCTCTCGCAGATACGCAGTATTTT; J gene: TRBJ2-3; V gene: TRBV20-1; clone size: -; D gene: -
CDR3 protein: CASSSTGVETQYF; CDR3 DNA: TGTGCCAGCAGTTCGACAGGGGTGGAGACCCAGTACTTC; J gene: TRBJ2-5; V gene: TRBV2; clone size: -; D gene: TRBD1
CDR3 protein: CASSPRGLAGEETQYF; CDR3 DNA: TGTGCCAGCAGTCCGAGGGGACTAGCGGGGGAGGAGACCCAGTACTTC; J gene: TRBJ2-5; V gene: TRBV27; clone size: -; D gene: TRBD2
CDR3 protein: CASSQAGESPDTQYF; CDR3 DNA: TGTGCCAGCAGCCAAGCCGGTGAAAGCCCAGATACGCAGTATTTT; J gene: TRBJ2-3; V gene: TRBV4-2; clone size: -; D gene: -
CDR3 protein: CASVGKARGRDEAFF; CDR3 DNA: TGTGCCAGCGTCGGAAAAGCCCGGGGGAGGGATGAAGCTTTCTTT; J gene: TRBJ1-1; V gene: TRBV6-1; clone size: -; D gene: -
CDR3 protein: CASSPIVTGGSGNTIYF; CDR3 DNA: TGTGCCAGCAGCCCAATAGTTACAGGGGGCAGTGGAAACACCATATATTTT; J gene: TRBJ1-3; V gene: TRBV7-8; clone size: once; D gene: TRBD1
CDR3 protein: CAWSGAGDEFF; CDR3 DNA: TGTGCCTGGAGCGGCGCGGGGGACGAGTTCTTC; J gene: TRBJ2-1; V gene: TRBV30; clone size: -; D gene: TRBD2
CDR3 protein: CASSLRTGAPYEQYF; CDR3 DNA: TGTGCCAGCAGTTTACGGACAGGGGCGCCCTACGAGCAGTACTTC; J gene: TRBJ2-7; V gene: TRBV27; clone size: -; D gene: TRBD1
CDR3 protein: CASSLKPNTEAFF; CDR3 DNA: TGTGCCAGCAGTTTAAAGCCGAACACTGAAGCTTTCTTT; J gene: TRBJ1-1; V gene: TRBV28; clone size: -; D gene: -
CDR3 protein: CASRAGFLYEQYF; CDR3 DNA: TGCGCCAGCAGGGCCGGGTTTCTTTACGAGCAGTACTTC; J gene: TRBJ2-7; V gene: TRBV10-2; clone size: few; D gene: -
CDR3 protein: CASSYGQSYEQYF; CDR3 DNA: TGTGCCAGCAGTTACGGGCAGTCCTACGAGCAGTACTTC; J gene: TRBJ2-7; V gene: TRBV6-5; clone size: -; D gene: -
CDR3 protein: CASTQQGNTGELFF; CDR3 DNA: TGTGCCAGCACCCAGCAGGGGAACACCGGGGAGCTGTTTTTT; J gene: TRBJ2-2; V gene: TRBV2; clone size: -; D gene: -
CDR3 protein: CALVKDGGFYGYTF; CDR3 DNA: TGTGCCCTAGTAAAGGACGGAGGCTTCTATGGCTACACCTTC; J gene: TRBJ1-2; V gene: TRBV6-1; clone size: -; D gene: -
CDR3 protein: CASSTRPGQADEKLFF; CDR3 DNA: TGCGCCAGCAGCACCCGGCCGGGACAGGCTGATGAAAAACTGTTTTTT; J gene: TRBJ1-4; V gene: TRBV5-1; clone size: -; D gene: TRBD1
CDR3 protein: CASSFARRGLYEQYF; CDR3 DNA: TGTGCCAGCAGCTTCGCAAGGCGGGGGTTGTACGAGCAGTACTTC; J gene: TRBJ2-7; V gene: TRBV7-2; clone size: -; D gene: TRBD2
CDR3 protein: CASSFRTLTGLNYGYTF; CDR3 DNA: TGCGCCAGCAGCTTTAGGACGTTGACAGGGCTTAACTATGGCTACACCTTC; J gene: TRBJ1-2; V gene: TRBV5-1; clone size: -; D gene: TRBD1